The clone carrying this T cell receptor (beta chain) came up a few times. TCRdb recomputed calls from the RT-PCR reads with MiXCR, one row per CDR3 protein. The sample has 650,000 to 800,000 distinct CDR3 sequences, 14% seen once. V lost 1 base to trimming and J lost 4 bases, with 6 bases between them. Germline loops: CDR1 SGHRS, CDR2 YFSETQ. CDR3 length: 13 amino acids. The sequencing sample was made of memory CD4+ T cells from blood. This sequence joins TRBV5-1 and TRBJ1-5, with D unresolved. The receptor comes from a female donor in good health, serving as a healthy control. The CDR3 is CASSLNENQPQHF. CDR3 nucleotides: TGCGCCAGCAGCTTGAACGAAAATCAGCCCCAGCATTTT.